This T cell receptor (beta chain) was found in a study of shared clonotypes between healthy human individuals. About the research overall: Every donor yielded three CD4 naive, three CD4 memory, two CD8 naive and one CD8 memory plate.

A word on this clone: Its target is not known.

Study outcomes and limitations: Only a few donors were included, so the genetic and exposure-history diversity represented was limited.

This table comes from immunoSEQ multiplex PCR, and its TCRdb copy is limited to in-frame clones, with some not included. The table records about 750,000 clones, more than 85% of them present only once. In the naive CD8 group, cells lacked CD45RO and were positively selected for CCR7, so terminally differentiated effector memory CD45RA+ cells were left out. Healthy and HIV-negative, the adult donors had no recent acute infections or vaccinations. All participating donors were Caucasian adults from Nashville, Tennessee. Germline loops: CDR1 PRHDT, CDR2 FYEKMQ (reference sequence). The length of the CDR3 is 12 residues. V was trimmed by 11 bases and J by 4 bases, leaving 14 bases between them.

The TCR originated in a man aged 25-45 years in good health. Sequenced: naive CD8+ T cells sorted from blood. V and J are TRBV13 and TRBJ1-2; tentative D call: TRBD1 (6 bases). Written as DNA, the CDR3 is TGTGCCGCCCAGGACAGTCTCTATGGCTACACCTTC. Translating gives CAAQDSLYGYTF.